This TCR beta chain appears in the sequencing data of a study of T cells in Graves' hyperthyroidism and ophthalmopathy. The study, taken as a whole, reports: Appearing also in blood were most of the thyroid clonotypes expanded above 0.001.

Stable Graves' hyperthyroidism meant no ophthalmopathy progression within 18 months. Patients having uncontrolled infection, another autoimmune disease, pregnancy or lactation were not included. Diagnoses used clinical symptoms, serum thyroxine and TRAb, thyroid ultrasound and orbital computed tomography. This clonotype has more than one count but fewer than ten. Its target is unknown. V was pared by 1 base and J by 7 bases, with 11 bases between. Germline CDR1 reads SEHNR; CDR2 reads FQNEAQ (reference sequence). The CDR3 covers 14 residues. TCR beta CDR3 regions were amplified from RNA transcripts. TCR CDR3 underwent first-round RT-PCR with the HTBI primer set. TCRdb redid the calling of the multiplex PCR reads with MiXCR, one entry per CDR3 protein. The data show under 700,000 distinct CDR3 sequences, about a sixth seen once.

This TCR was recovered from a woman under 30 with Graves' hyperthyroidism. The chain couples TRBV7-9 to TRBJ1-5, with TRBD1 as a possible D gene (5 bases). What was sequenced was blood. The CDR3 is CASSLGQQTQPQHF. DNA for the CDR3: TGTGCCAGCAGCTTAGGACAGCAGACCCAGCCCCAGCATTTT.